The 17 T cell receptor beta chains listed next were all sequenced from one sample in a study of blood T cell repertoires in COVID-19. Sequenced by immunoSEQ multiplex PCR; TCRdb stores in-frame clones only, minus some. The sample includes around 70,000 clones, 82% seen only once; the top ten take 1.8%. The source material was peripheral blood. The receptors shown here come from a woman aged 60-75 years with acute or convalescent COVID-19.

The genes are TRBV5-6 and TRBJ2-7, with D perhaps TRBD1 (6 bases). Germline V lookup: CDR1 SGHDT, CDR2 YYEEEE. The V end lost 0 bases, the J end lost 13 bases, and 14 bases lay between the germline ends. The CDR3 has 12 amino acids. The CDR3 nucleotides read TGTGCCAGCAGCTTGGCCGAAACAGGGCTATACTTC. The encoded protein is CASSLAETGLYF. Combining the CDR3 with reference TRBV5-6 and TRBJ2-7 gives the whole variable domain DAGVTQSPTHLIKTRGQQVTLRCSPKSGHDTVSWYQQALGQGPQFIFQYYEEEERQRGNFPDRFSGHQFPNYSSELNVNALLLGDSALYLCASSLAETGLYFGPGTRLTVT.

The chain couples TRBV12-3 or TRBV12-4 to TRBJ2-1; a possible D gene is TRBD2 (6 bases). The CDR3 is 12 residues long. Trimming took off 0 bases at V and 10 bases at J, with 7 bases between the two ends. CDR3 loop: CASSLAGLEQFF. The CDR3 bases are TGTGCCAGCAGTTTAGCGGGACTGGAGCAGTTCTTC.

This clone showed up just once. The genes are TRBV5-1 and TRBJ1-1; a weak D match, TRBD1 (5 bases). The CDR3 is 14 residues long. Germline CDR1 SGHRS, CDR2 YFSETQ. V lost 4 bases and J lost 1, with 11 bases in between. CDR3 loop: CASSRLDRNTEAFF. The CDR3 region has the DNA TGCGCCAGCAGCCGACTCGACAGGAACACTGAAGCTTTCTTT. The full variable domain, with the rest looked up from reference TRBV5-1 and TRBJ1-1, is KAGVTQTPRYLIKTRGQQVTLSCSPISGHRSVSWYQQTPGQGLQFLFEYFSETQRNKGNFPGRFSGRQFSNSRSEMNVSTLELGDSALYLCASSRLDRNTEAFFGQGTRLTVV.

The chain recombines TRBV7-8 with TRBJ2-7; possible D gene TRBD1, 5 bases. The germline gives CDR1 SGHVS, CDR2 FQNEAQ. The V and J ends lost 0 bases and 7 bases respectively, with 10 bases between them. This CDR3 is 13 amino acids long. The CDR3 reads CASSLAGREEQYF. In DNA form, the CDR3 reads TGTGCCAGCAGCTTAGCGGGCAGGGAAGAGCAGTACTTC. Full variable domain (remainder filled in from reference TRBV7-8 and TRBJ2-7): GAGVSQSPRYKVAKRGQDVALRCDPISGHVSLFWYQQALGQGPEFLTYFQNEAQLDKSGLPSDRFFAERPEGSVSTLKIQRTQQEDSAVYLCASSLAGREEQYFGPGTRLTVT.

J is TRBJ2-3 and V is TRBV13; no definite D call. V lost 6 bases, J lost 9 bases, and 19 bases lay in between. Germline V gene sequence: CDR1 PRHDT, CDR2 FYEKMQ (reference sequence). The CDR3 sequence is 14 residues long. The CDR3 DNA follows: TGTGCCAGCAGGTTTCTGCGTTTCAGCGTCACGCAGTATTTT. It specifies CASRFLRFSVTQYF. The entire variable domain, with the rest obtained from reference TRBV13 and TRBJ2-3, is as follows: AAGVIQSPRHLIKEKRETATLKCYPIPRHDTVYWYQQGPGQDPQFLISFYEKMQSDKGSIPDRFSAQQFSDYHSELNMSSLELGDSALYFCASRFLRFSVTQYFGPGTRLTVL.

V is TRBV28 and J is TRBJ1-2; TRBD1 aligns across 8 bases. Germline lookup yields CDR1 MDHEN and CDR2 SYDVKM. V shed 4 bases and J 5 bases; nucleotides not matched to a gene: 15. This CDR3 has 17 amino acids. CDR3 residues: CASSSPGQGIRGYGYTF. In DNA, the CDR3 is TGTGCCAGCAGTTCACCCGGACAGGGAATTAGAGGGTATGGCTACACCTTC.

The chain is built from TRBV7-3 and TRBJ1-2; TRBD1 agrees at 8 bases. The V gene end was trimmed by 5 bases and the J gene end by 6 bases; junction bases not matched to a gene: 11. The germline V gene encodes CDR1 SGHTA and CDR2 FQGTGA. The CDR3 totals 15 residues. The CDR3 is CASSERIPTGDGYTF. As DNA, the CDR3 is TGTGCCAGCAGCGAGAGGATTCCGACAGGGGATGGCTACACCTTC.

In this sample, this clone turned up once. The V gene is TRBV11-2, the J gene TRBJ2-1, with TRBD2 as a possible D gene (6 bases). The V end was cut by 1 base, the J end by 6 bases, with 10 bases between. The CDR3 runs 14 residues. CDR1 and CDR2 (germline): SGHAT, FQNNGV. This chain's CDR3 is CASSLGASANEQFF. In nucleotides, the CDR3 is TGTGCCAGCAGCTTAGGGGCTAGCGCCAATGAGCAGTTCTTC.

CDR3 nucleotide sequence: TGCGCCAGCAAGGCTAGCGGTCAAGAGACCCAGTACTTC. It yields the protein CASKASGQETQYF. J is TRBJ2-5 and V is TRBV5-1, with 7 bases matching TRBD2. The CDR3 totals 13 residues. Trimming at V came to 6 bases and at J to 2 bases, leaving 4 bases not matched to a gene. Per germline, CDR1 SGHRS and CDR2 YFSETQ.

This chain links TRBV19 with TRBJ2-5; 7 bases are shared with TRBD2. V shed 5 bases and J 4 bases; nucleotides not matched to a gene: 13. This CDR3 is built from 16 residues. The germline V gene has CDR1 LNHDA and CDR2 SQIVND (reference sequence). This chain's CDR3 is CASSVLSSGGGETQYF. The CDR3 region has the DNA TGTGCCAGTAGTGTGTTGTCTAGCGGAGGCGGAGAGACCCAGTACTTC.

V gene TRBV28 combines with J gene TRBJ1-4; TRBD1 agrees at 7 bases. J gave up 10 bases and V 2 bases, and 10 bases lay outside the gene matches. This CDR3 region has 15 residues. CDR1 is MDHEN and CDR2 is SYDVKM in the germline V gene. The DNA of the CDR3 is TGTGCCAGCAGTTTAGGTGGCAGGGGGAGTGGAAAACTGTTTTTT. Residues: CASSLGGRGSGKLFF. Filled out from reference TRBV28 and TRBJ1-4, the complete variable domain reads DVKVTQSSRYLVKRTGEKVFLECVQDMDHENMFWYRQDPGLGLRLIYFSYDVKMKEKGDIPEGYSVSREKKERFSLILESASTNQTSMYLCASSLGGRGSGKLFFGSGTQLSVL.

This rearrangement joins TRBV19 to TRBJ1-3; D ambiguous. The CDR3 runs 15 residues. Trimming removed 5 bases from V and 0 bases from J, with 11 bases in between. Germline loops: CDR1 LNHDA, CDR2 SQIVND (reference sequence). CDR3 region: CASSPLGISGNTIYF. The CDR3, as DNA: TGTGCCAGTAGTCCCCTGGGCATCTCTGGAAACACCATATATTTT.

This chain links TRBV5-1 with TRBJ2-2; tentatively, D is TRBD1 (6 bases). The V end lost 4 bases, the J end lost 7 bases, and 20 bases lay between the germline ends. The germline V gene has CDR1 SGHRS and CDR2 YFSETQ. This CDR3 has 16 amino acids. CDR3 region: CASSNGRGRGHGELFF. The CDR3 coding sequence is TGCGCCAGCAGCAATGGGAGAGGCAGGGGACACGGGGAGCTGTTTTTT. The full variable domain, with the rest looked up from reference TRBV5-1 and TRBJ2-2, is KAGVTQTPRYLIKTRGQQVTLSCSPISGHRSVSWYQQTPGQGLQFLFEYFSETQRNKGNFPGRFSGRQFSNSRSEMNVSTLELGDSALYLCASSNGRGRGHGELFFGEGSRLTVL.

This chain joins TRBV28 and TRBJ1-6; no definite D call. The germline V gene has CDR1 MDHEN and CDR2 SYDVKM. The CDR3 loop spans 14 amino acids. Trimming took off 6 bases at V and 7 bases at J, with 13 bases between the two ends. The CDR3 is CASRYLRRNSPLHF. CDR3 sequence (DNA): TGTGCCAGCAGGTACCTAAGGAGGAATTCACCCCTCCACTTT.

This chain connects TRBV28 to TRBJ1-1, with D perhaps TRBD1 (6 bases). Trimming took 5 bases from V and 0 from J, leaving 16 bases between them. The CDR3 totals 16 residues. Germline CDR1 MDHEN, CDR2 SYDVKM. CDR3: CASSLHLTGLNTEAFF. CDR3 nucleotides: TGTGCCAGCAGTCTACACCTGACAGGTCTGAACACTGAAGCTTTCTTT.

The V call is TRBV9, the J call TRBJ2-1; D perhaps matches TRBD2 (6 bases). V was cut by 0 bases and J by 1 base, with 11 bases left in between. Germline lookup yields CDR1 SGDLS and CDR2 YYNGEE. CDR3 length equals 16 residues. Here the CDR3 reads CASSVATGVSYNEQFF. As DNA, the CDR3 is TGTGCCAGCAGCGTAGCAACGGGAGTTTCCTACAATGAGCAGTTCTTC.

In regard to this clone: The junction departs from germline at one end; a sequencing error may be responsible. The CDR3: CASSPPILMNIEAFF. As DNA, the CDR3 is TGTGCCAGCTCACCACCGATCTTAATGAACATTGAAGCTTTCTTT. This chain links TRBV18 with TRBJ1-1; D gene ambiguous. Germline assignment: CDR1 KGHSH and CDR2 LQKENI. This CDR3 is built from 15 residues. Filled out from reference TRBV18 and TRBJ1-1, the complete variable domain reads NAGVMQNPRHLVRRRGQEARLRCSPMKGHSHVYWYRQLPEEGLKFMVYLQKENIIDESGMPKERFSAEFPKEGPSILRIQQVVRGDSAAYFCASSPPILMNIEAFFGQGTRLTVV.